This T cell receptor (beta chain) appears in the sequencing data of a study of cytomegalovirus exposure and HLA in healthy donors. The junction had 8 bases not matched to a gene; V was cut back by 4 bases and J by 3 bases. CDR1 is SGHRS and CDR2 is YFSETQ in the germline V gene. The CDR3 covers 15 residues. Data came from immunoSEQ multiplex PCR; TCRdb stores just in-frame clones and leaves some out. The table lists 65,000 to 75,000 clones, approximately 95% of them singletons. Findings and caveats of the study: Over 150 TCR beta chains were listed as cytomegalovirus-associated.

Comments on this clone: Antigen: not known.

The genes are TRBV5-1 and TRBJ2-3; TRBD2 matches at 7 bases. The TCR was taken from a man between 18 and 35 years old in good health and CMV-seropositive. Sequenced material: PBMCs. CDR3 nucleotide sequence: TGCGCCAGCAGCCCGTGGGACTACTTAACAGATACGCAGTATTTT. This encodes CASSPWDYLTDTQYF.